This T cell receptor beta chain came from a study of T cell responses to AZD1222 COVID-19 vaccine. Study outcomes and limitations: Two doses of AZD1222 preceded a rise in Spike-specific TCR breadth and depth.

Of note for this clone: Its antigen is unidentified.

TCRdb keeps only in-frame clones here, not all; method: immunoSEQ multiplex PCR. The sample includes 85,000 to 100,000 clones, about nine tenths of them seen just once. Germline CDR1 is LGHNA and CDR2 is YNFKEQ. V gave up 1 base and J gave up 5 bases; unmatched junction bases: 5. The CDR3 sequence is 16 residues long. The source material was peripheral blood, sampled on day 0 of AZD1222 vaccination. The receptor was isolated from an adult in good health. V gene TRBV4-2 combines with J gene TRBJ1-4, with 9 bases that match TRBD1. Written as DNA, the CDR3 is TGTGCCAGCAGCCAAGGGGACAGGGTCTCCAATGAAAAACTGTTTTTT. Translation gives CASSQGDRVSNEKLFF.